The clone carrying this TCR beta chain occurred many times. There are 16 residues in the CDR3. Trimming cost V 3 bases and J 7 bases, with 18 bases left between them. The data stem from a study of T cells in Graves' hyperthyroidism and ophthalmopathy. Amplification yielded TCR beta CDR3 regions, with RNA transcripts as the source. HTBI primers were employed in a first-round RT-PCR of the TCR CDR3. TCRdb used MiXCR to reprocess the multiplex PCR reads, holding one entry per CDR3 protein. The sample has 550,000 to 800,000 distinct CDR3 sequences; 17% are singletons. This TCR came from a man aged 50 to 60 with Graves' hyperthyroidism. Sequencing was done on a sample of blood. The chain carries TRBV12-3 or TRBV12-4 and TRBJ2-2; D remains ambiguous. The CDR3 sequence is CASSLTPGPGNGELFF. The CDR3 DNA follows: TGTGCCAGCAGTTTGACACCCGGGCCAGGAAACGGGGAGCTGTTTTTT.